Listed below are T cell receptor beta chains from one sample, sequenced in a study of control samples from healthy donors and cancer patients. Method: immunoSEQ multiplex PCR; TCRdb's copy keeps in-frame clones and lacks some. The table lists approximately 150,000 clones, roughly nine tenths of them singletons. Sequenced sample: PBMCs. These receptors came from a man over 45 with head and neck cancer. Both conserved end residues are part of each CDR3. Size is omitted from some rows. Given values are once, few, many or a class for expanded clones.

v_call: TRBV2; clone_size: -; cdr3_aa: CASKRGGYEQYF
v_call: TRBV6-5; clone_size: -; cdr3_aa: CASSADLSWGNEQYF
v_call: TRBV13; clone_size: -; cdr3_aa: CASSTGLTDTQYF
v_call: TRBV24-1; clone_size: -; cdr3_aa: CATSDPNYGYTF
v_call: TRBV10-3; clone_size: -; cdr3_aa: CAIGPGEAYEQYF
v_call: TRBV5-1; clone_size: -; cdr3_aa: CASSSQGSGVEKLFF
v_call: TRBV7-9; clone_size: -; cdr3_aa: CASSTHRQGGVEKLFF
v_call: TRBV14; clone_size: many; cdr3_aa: CASSQVYSGNTIYF
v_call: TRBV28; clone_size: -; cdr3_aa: CASSVTGVGIQPQHF
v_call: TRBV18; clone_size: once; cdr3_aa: CASSPPGLTNTEAFF
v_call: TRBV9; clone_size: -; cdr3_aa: CASSVAGSGGLETQYF
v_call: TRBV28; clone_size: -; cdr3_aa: CASSLYGGTSGSGSYNEQFF
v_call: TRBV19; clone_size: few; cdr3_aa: CATQGLLSPLHF
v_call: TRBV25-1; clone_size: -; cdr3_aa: CASRSLGTDTQYF
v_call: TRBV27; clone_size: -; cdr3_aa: CASSSRTPGRYNEQFF
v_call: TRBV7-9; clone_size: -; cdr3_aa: CASSPSAAYEQYF
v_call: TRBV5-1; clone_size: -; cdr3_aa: CASSSGTQGNTIYF
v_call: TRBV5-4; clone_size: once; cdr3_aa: CASSRRGQMNEQFF
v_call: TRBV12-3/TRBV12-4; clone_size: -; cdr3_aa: CASNEQENQPQHF
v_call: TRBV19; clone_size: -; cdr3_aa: CASSTEGQRENSPLHF
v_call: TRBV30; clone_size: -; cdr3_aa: CVTSDGAKKLFF
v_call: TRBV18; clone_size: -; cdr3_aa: CASSPTPGSTYNEQFF
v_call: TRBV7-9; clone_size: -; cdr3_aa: CASSLKYRLQETQYF
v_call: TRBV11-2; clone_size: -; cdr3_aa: CASSSVGQAFF
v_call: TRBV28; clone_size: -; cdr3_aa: CASRGTEAFF
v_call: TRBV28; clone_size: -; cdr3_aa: CASSFTLIGRAEAFF
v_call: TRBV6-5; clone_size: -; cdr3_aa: CASRDMLAADTQYF
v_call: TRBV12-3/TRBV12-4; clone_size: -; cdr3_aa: CASSFGGTAGYTF
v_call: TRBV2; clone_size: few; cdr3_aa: CASSGDGSNQPQHF
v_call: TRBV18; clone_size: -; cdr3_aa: CASSPEVSGFGEQFF
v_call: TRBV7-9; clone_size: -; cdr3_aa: CASSFLGQGYGNTIYF